This record concerns one T cell receptor beta chain sequence. Assay used: immunoSEQ multiplex PCR; TCRdb lists only in-frame clones, some missing. The sample holds 70,000 to 95,000 clones; roughly nine tenths are singletons and the top ten take nearly 0.95%. Per the germline V gene, CDR1 is ENHRY and CDR2 is SYGVKD. This CDR3 region has 13 residues. V was pared by 4 bases and J by 0 bases, with 6 bases between. These data are taken from a study of control samples from healthy donors and cancer patients. V usage is TRBV10-3 and J usage is TRBJ1-1; D is uncertain. The receptor was derived from a woman aged 25-40 years in good health. Material for sequencing was blood. As DNA, the CDR3 is TGTGCCATCAGTGGACACTTGAACACTGAAGCTTTCTTT. Translation: CAISGHLNTEAFF.